These 3 T cell receptor beta chains were all obtained from the same sample, sequenced in a study of T cells in Graves' hyperthyroidism and ophthalmopathy. TCR beta CDR3 region amplification was performed from RNA transcripts. RT-PCR in the first round (using the HTBI primer set) targeted the TCR CDR3. Each CDR3 protein gets one entry after TCRdb re-called the multiplex PCR reads with MiXCR. This table holds 600,000 to 900,000 distinct CDR3 sequences, about a sixth found once. The sequenced material came from blood. These TCRs come from a man aged 18 to 29 with Graves' hyperthyroidism.

This clonotype showed up many times. This chain uses TRBV28 with TRBJ2-1, with 16 bases that match TRBD2. J was trimmed by 4 bases and V by 5 bases; bases with no gene match: 8. This CDR3 region has 18 residues. Germline V gene sequence: CDR1 MDHEN, CDR2 SYDVKM. The CDR3, as DNA: TGTGCCAGCAGTGGGGGACTAGCGGGAGGGCCGAGTTACAATGAGCAGTTCTTC. As protein: CASSGGLAGGPSYNEQFF.

This clonotype was seen many times. J is TRBJ1-5 and V is TRBV20-1, with 10 bases matching TRBD1. Germline V gives CDR1 DFQATT, CDR2 SNEGSKA (reference sequence). With 3 bases clipped from V and 6 bases from J, the junction kept 2 bases outside the gene matches. CDR3 length equals 13 residues. The chain's CDR3 is CSARDRGGQPQHF. The CDR3 DNA follows: TGCAGTGCTAGGGACAGGGGGGGTCAGCCCCAGCATTTT.

This clonotype was detected a few times. The chain carries TRBV19 and TRBJ1-5; D remains unclear. Trimming took 3 bases from V and 0 from J, leaving 6 bases between them. The CDR3 runs 14 residues. CDR1 LNHDA and CDR2 SQIVND come from the germline V gene (reference sequence). CDR3 in amino acids: CASSIYGSNQPQHF. In DNA, the CDR3 is TGTGCCAGTAGTATCTACGGTAGCAATCAGCCCCAGCATTTT. Using reference TRBV19 and TRBJ1-5 for the parts outside the CDR3, the full variable domain is DGGITQSPKYLFRKEGQNVTLSCEQNLNHDAMYWYRQDPGQGLRLIYYSQIVNDFQKGDIAEGYSVSREKKESFPLTVTSAQKNPTAFYLCASSIYGSNQPQHFGDGTRLSIL.